These T cell receptor beta chains were read from a single sample in a study of T cell changes during pregnancy in multiple sclerosis. This table comes from immunoSEQ multiplex PCR, and its TCRdb copy is limited to in-frame clones, with some not included. The data show more than 80,000 clones, roughly 92% seen once. Here the sequenced sample was peripheral blood, taken after pregnancy. The receptors shown here come from a female donor with multiple sclerosis, enrolled in a pregnancy study. Each CDR3 is given with its conserved first and last residue. Fields, in order: clone size, J gene, D gene, V gene, CDR3 DNA, CDR3 protein. The D gene is left open where the match is weak. Clone size is not always given. Where it is, it says once, few, many or a class for expanded clones.

>NA|TRBJ1-2|NA|TRBV30
TGTGCCTGGAGCCTTCTTTATGGCTACACCTTC
CAWSLLYGYTF
>NA|TRBJ2-7|TRBD2|TRBV19
TGTGCCAGTAGCCCTCGACTAGCGGCGGACGAGCAGTACTTC
CASSPRLAADEQYF
>NA|TRBJ1-4|NA|TRBV7-9
TGTGCCAGCAGCTTAAATTCCGGGAATGAAAAACTGTTTTTT
CASSLNSGNEKLFF
>NA|TRBJ2-7|TRBD1|TRBV6-5
TGTGCCAGCAGTAAACCCGGGACAGGGGGCGAGCAGTACTTC
CASSKPGTGGEQYF
>NA|TRBJ1-1|NA|TRBV18
TGTGCCAGCTCACCACCGGTTGCGGGCGCTGAAGCTTTCTTT
CASSPPVAGAEAFF
>NA|TRBJ2-7|TRBD2|TRBV28
TGTGCCAGCAGCTTCCTGAGCGGGAGTGGAGTCGAGCAGTACTTC
CASSFLSGSGVEQYF
>NA|TRBJ1-2|TRBD1|TRBV28
TGTGCCAGCAGATGGGACAGGGCCTATGGCTACACCTTC
CASRWDRAYGYTF
>NA|TRBJ1-2|NA|TRBV7-3
TGTGCCAGCAGCTTAAAAGGTAGAGGGCCTGATGGCTACACCTTC
CASSLKGRGPDGYTF
>once|TRBJ1-1|TRBD1|TRBV30
TGTGCCTGGAGGGAACAGGGGCGGAACACTGAAGCTTTCTTT
CAWREQGRNTEAFF
>NA|TRBJ2-4|TRBD1|TRBV30
TGTGCCTGGAGGGGACAGGGGGCCATTCAGTACTTC
CAWRGQGAIQYF
>NA|TRBJ1-5|NA|TRBV30
TGTGCCTGGACCTACGGTAGCAATCAGCCCCAGCATTTT
CAWTYGSNQPQHF
>NA|TRBJ2-2|NA|TRBV29-1
TGCAGCGTGGACAGTATGAACACCGGGGAGCTGTTTTTT
CSVDSMNTGELFF
>NA|TRBJ1-2|NA|TRBV5-6
TGTGCCACCGGAACCTGGGGGCGGTTGTCTAACTATGGCTACACCTTC
CATGTWGRLSNYGYTF
>NA|TRBJ2-7|NA|TRBV9
TGTGCCAGCAGCGGGACTGGTACCTACGAGCAGTACTTC
CASSGTGTYEQYF
>NA|TRBJ2-1|TRBD2|TRBV19
TGTGCCAGTAGTCTAGCGGGGAGCTCCTACAATGAGCAGTTCTTC
CASSLAGSSYNEQFF
>once|TRBJ2-7|NA|TRBV5-1
TGCGCCAGCAGCTTGCGTGACGAGCAGTACTTC
CASSLRDEQYF
>NA|TRBJ2-3|TRBD2|TRBV28
TGTGCCAGCCCTCCCCGGCGACTAGCGGGGAACACAGATACGCAGTATTTT
CASPPRRLAGNTDTQYF
>NA|TRBJ1-1|TRBD1|TRBV29-1
TGCAGCGGACGACAGGGGCGGGGCACTGAAGCTTTCTTT
CSGRQGRGTEAFF
>few|TRBJ1-5|TRBD1|TRBV5-5
TGTGCCAGCAGCTTGGGTCGAGGACAGGGGGCGTGGGGCAATCAGCCCCAGCATTTT
CASSLGRGQGAWGNQPQHF
>NA|TRBJ2-1|NA|TRBV11-2
TGTGCCAGCAGCTTACGAACAGGCTCCTACAATGAGCAGTTCTTC
CASSLRTGSYNEQFF
>once|TRBJ2-5|NA|TRBV19
TGTGCCAGTAGTACAACAGGGCTAGGGGAGACCCAGTACTTC
CASSTTGLGETQYF
>NA|TRBJ1-1|NA|TRBV18
TGTGCCAGCTCACCTCAGGGGATTGGCACTGAAGCTTTCTTT
CASSPQGIGTEAFF
>NA|TRBJ2-3|TRBD2|TRBV27
TGTGCCAGCAGCCTACAAACTAGCGGGGGGAGCCCCACAGATACGCAGTATTTT
CASSLQTSGGSPTDTQYF
>once|TRBJ2-2|NA|TRBV7-9
TGTGCCAGCAGCCCTGGGGCCTTGAACACCGGGGAGCTGTTTTTT
CASSPGALNTGELFF
>NA|TRBJ1-2|NA|TRBV5-1
TGCGCCAGCAGCTTGGCGGGACACTCTGGCTACACCTTC
CASSLAGHSGYTF
>NA|TRBJ1-2|TRBD1|TRBV9
TGTGCCAGCAGCGATCGACAGGGGGTCTATGGCTACACCTTC
CASSDRQGVYGYTF
>NA|TRBJ2-1|TRBD2|TRBV7-2
TGTGCCAGCAGCCCTAGCGGGGGGGCTCATGAGCAGTTCTTC
CASSPSGGAHEQFF
>NA|TRBJ1-1|TRBD1|TRBV7-3
TGTGCCAGCAGCCCGGACAGGGTGGTGAACACTGAAGCTTTCTTT
CASSPDRVVNTEAFF
>NA|TRBJ2-5|NA|TRBV2
TGTGCCTGGGGGGAAGAGACCCAGTACTTC
CAWGEETQYF
>NA|TRBJ2-3|NA|TRBV5-6
TGTGCCAGCAACGTCCGGCGGTTCCTCACAGATACGCAGTATTTT
CASNVRRFLTDTQYF
>NA|TRBJ2-2|TRBD1|TRBV18
TGTGCCAGCTCACGGACCGGACAGGGGAAGGGCGCCGGGGAGCTGTTTTTT
CASSRTGQGKGAGELFF
>NA|TRBJ1-6|TRBD1|TRBV30
TGTGCCTGGAGGTGGCAGGGGGCCTATAATTCACCCCTCCACTTT
CAWRWQGAYNSPLHF
>NA|TRBJ2-1|TRBD2|TRBV6-6
TGTGCCAGCAGTTTCCGCGGGAGGGCCTACAATGAGCAGTTCTTC
CASSFRGRAYNEQFF
>NA|TRBJ2-1|NA|TRBV10-3
TGTGCCATCAGTGATCAGGGCTCCTACAATGAGCAGTTCTTC
CAISDQGSYNEQFF
>NA|TRBJ2-1|TRBD2|TRBV11-1
TGTGCCAGCAGCCGTAGCGGGAGGGCCGACAATGAGCAGTTCTTC
CASSRSGRADNEQFF
>NA|TRBJ2-2|NA|TRBV30
TGTGCCTGGAGTGTACCGGTGGGGCCCATCGGGGAGCTGTTTTTT
CAWSVPVGPIGELFF
>NA|TRBJ1-1|NA|TRBV4-1
TGCGCCAGCAGCCAAGGACAGGCAAACACTGAAGCTTTCTTT
CASSQGQANTEAFF
>NA|TRBJ2-4|NA|TRBV19
TGTGCCAGTAGTATAGATCGGACAAGACAAAACATTCAGTACTTC
CASSIDRTRQNIQYF
>NA|TRBJ2-5|NA|TRBV7-7
TGTGCCAGCAGCGTGGGAGTCCAAGAGACCCAGTACTTC
CASSVGVQETQYF
>NA|TRBJ1-1|NA|TRBV2
TGTGCCAGCGGGCAGGGGAACACTGAAGCTTTCTTT
CASGQGNTEAFF
>NA|TRBJ2-7|TRBD2|TRBV5-4
TGTGCCAGCAGCTCGATGACTAGCGGGGGGGCCCGCGAGCAGTACTTC
CASSSMTSGGAREQYF
>NA|TRBJ2-5|NA|TRBV4-1
TGCGCCAGCAGCCTAAAACTGGCGGGTGGGCAAGAGACCCAGTACTTC
CASSLKLAGGQETQYF
>NA|TRBJ1-5|NA|TRBV28
TGTGCCAGCAGTTCCGGGTTTAATCAGCCCCAGCATTTT
CASSSGFNQPQHF
>NA|TRBJ2-5|TRBD1|TRBV11-3
TGTGCCAGCAGCCCACGGACAGGGGGCGGGAGGGAGACCCAGTACTTC
CASSPRTGGGRETQYF
>NA|TRBJ1-1|NA|TRBV4-1
TGCGCCAGCAGCCAAGTGGGGAGGGATGGGAACACTGAAGCTTTCTTT
CASSQVGRDGNTEAFF
>once|TRBJ1-1|NA|TRBV19
TGTGCCAGTAGACCCGTAGGGGTCGGGTTGCCTGAAGCTTTCTTT
CASRPVGVGLPEAFF
>NA|TRBJ2-7|NA|TRBV7-9
TGTGCCAGCAGCTTAACAGGCTACTACGAGCAGTACTTC
CASSLTGYYEQYF
>NA|TRBJ1-5|NA|TRBV4-1
TGCGCCAGCAGCCAAGTGCAGGCAGGCAATCAGCCCCAGCATTTT
CASSQVQAGNQPQHF
>NA|TRBJ2-2|NA|TRBV7-6
TGTGCCAGCAGCCCCCAGACAGCTACCGGGGAGCTGTTTTTT
CASSPQTATGELFF
>NA|TRBJ1-5|NA|TRBV27
TGTGCCAGCAGGGCCGGGACATCTCAGCCCCAGCATTTT
CASRAGTSQPQHF
>NA|TRBJ2-7|NA|TRBV5-1
TGCGCCTGCAGCACGGACAGCCCCTACGAGCAGTACTTC
CACSTDSPYEQYF